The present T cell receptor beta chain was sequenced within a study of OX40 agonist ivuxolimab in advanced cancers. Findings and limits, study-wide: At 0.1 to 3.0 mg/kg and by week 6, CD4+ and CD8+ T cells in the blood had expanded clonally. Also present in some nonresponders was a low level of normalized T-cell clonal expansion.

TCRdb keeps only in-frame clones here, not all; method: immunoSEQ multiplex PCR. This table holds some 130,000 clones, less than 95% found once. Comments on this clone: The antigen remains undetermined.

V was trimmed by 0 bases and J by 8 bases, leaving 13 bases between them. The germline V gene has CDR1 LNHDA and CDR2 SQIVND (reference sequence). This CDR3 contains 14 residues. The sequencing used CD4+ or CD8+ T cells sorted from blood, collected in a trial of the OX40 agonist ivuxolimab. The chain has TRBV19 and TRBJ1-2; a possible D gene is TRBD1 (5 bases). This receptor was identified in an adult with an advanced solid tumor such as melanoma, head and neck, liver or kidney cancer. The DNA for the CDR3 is TGTGCCAGTAGTATAGATCCGGCAGGGTACGGCTACACCTTC. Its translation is CASSIDPAGYGYTF.